The 32 T cell receptor beta chains below come from one sample, sequenced in a study of technical replicates of blood from several donors. TCRdb's copy holds only in-frame clones and misses some; the assay was immunoSEQ multiplex PCR. The data contain about 61,000 clones, about 96% of them singletons. Sequences were obtained from T cells isolated from PBMCs. The receptor source for this set is a human donor in good health.

The chain uses TRBV28 and TRBJ2-5; 7 bases fit TRBD2. The CDR3 sequence is 18 residues long. From germline, CDR1 is MDHEN and CDR2 SYDVKM. J was trimmed by 0 bases and V by 6 bases; bases with no gene match: 16. CDR3 DNA sequence: TGTGCCAGCAGCCCCCGGGATGTGTCCGGGGGGAACCAAGAGACCCAGTACTTC. Encoded protein: CASSPRDVSGGNQETQYF.

The CDR3: CASSLRLAGGSLLWEQYF. The CDR3 nucleotides read TGTGCCAGCAGCCTGAGACTAGCGGGAGGTTCACTCTTGTGGGAGCAGTACTTC. V and J are TRBV13 and TRBJ2-7; 13 bases align to TRBD2. The CDR3 contains 18 residues. J lost 7 bases, V lost 5 bases, and 17 bases had no gene match. Germline assignment: CDR1 PRHDT and CDR2 FYEKMQ (reference sequence).

The V gene is TRBV29-1, the J gene TRBJ2-7; 12 nucleotides align to TRBD2. Germline trimming cut 4 bases from V and 4 bases from J; bases unmatched to any gene: 8. The CDR3 runs to 15 residues. Germline CDR1 SQVTM, CDR2 ANQGSEA. CDR3 nucleotide sequence: TGCAGCGTTGCGACTAGCGGGAGTCGGGCGTACGAGCAGTACTTC. It translates to CSVATSGSRAYEQYF.

The V call is TRBV13, the J call TRBJ2-7, with TRBD2 identical over 7 bases. The trim removed 2 bases at V and 2 bases at J, leaving 3 bases unmatched. The CDR3 sequence is 14 residues long. CDR1 is PRHDT and CDR2 is FYEKMQ in the germline V gene (reference sequence). The CDR3: CASSLRLAPYEQYF. CDR3 DNA: TGTGCCAGCAGCTTAAGACTAGCTCCCTACGAGCAGTACTTC.

This chain links TRBV4-1 with TRBJ2-3, with 11 bases that match TRBD2. Germline-derived CDR1 and CDR2 are MGHRA and YSYEKL. There are 17 residues in the CDR3. V dropped 0 bases and J dropped 1; count of bases not matched to a gene: 3. CDR3 protein: CASSQDQLAGGTDTQYF. CDR3 DNA: TGCGCCAGCAGCCAAGACCAACTAGCGGGGGGCACAGATACGCAGTATTTT.

The chain combines TRBV18 with TRBJ1-6, with a possible D match to TRBD1 (5 bases). CDR3 size: 16 residues. The germline V gene has CDR1 KGHSH and CDR2 LQKENI. Trimming shortened V by 6 bases and J by 8 bases, and 20 bases separated the two germline ends. The CDR3 sequence: CASSTQGRVVDSPLHF. CDR3 DNA sequence: TGTGCCAGCTCCACCCAGGGCAGGGTTGTTGATTCACCCCTCCACTTT.

The chain carries TRBV9 and TRBJ2-2; 8 nucleotides line up with TRBD1. The germline CDR1 and CDR2 sequences are SGDLS and YYNGEE. This CDR3 is built from 14 residues. The V and J ends lost 0 bases and 6 bases, in that order; junction bases with no gene match: 1. The CDR3 protein is CASSVEQGAGELFF. Here the CDR3 DNA reads TGTGCCAGCAGCGTAGAACAGGGGGCCGGGGAGCTGTTTTTT. Based on the CDR3 plus reference TRBV9 and TRBJ2-2, the full variable domain is DSGVTQTPKHLITATGQRVTLRCSPRSGDLSVYWYQQSLDQGLQFLIQYYNGEERAKGNILERFSAQQFPDLHSELNLSSLELGDSALYFCASSVEQGAGELFFGEGSRLTVL.

The chain is built from TRBV7-9 and TRBJ1-2; 8 bases are shared with TRBD1. The germline V gene has CDR1 SEHNR and CDR2 FQNEAQ (reference sequence). This CDR3 is 15 amino acids long. With V trimmed by 5 bases and J by 7 bases, 12 bases remained unmatched. CDR3 DNA sequence: TGTGCCAGCAGCGTCGACCCCGGACAGGGCTTTGGCTACACCTTC. This sequence encodes CASSVDPGQGFGYTF. The full variable domain, completed using reference TRBV7-9 and TRBJ1-2, is DTGVSQNPRHKITKRGQNVTFRCDPISEHNRLYWYRQTLGQGPEFLTYFQNEAQLEKSRLLSDRFSAERPKGSFSTLEIQRTEQGDSAMYLCASSVDPGQGFGYTFGSGTRLTVV.

This clone was recorded once. V and J are TRBV7-9 and TRBJ2-7; D unclear. The CDR3 has 15 residues. The germline V and J ends were trimmed by 1 base and 4 bases, with 14 bases remaining between them. Germline V gives CDR1 SEHNR, CDR2 FQNEAQ (reference sequence). The CDR3 loop reads CASSLGLSDTYEQYF. The CDR3 coding sequence is TGTGCCAGCAGCTTAGGGTTGTCAGACACGTACGAGCAGTACTTC.

The sample holds one count of this clone. The chain joins TRBV6-5 to TRBJ1-1; a possible D gene is TRBD1 (5 bases). Trimming stripped 5 bases from V and 4 bases from J, with 14 bases between. This CDR3 is 14 amino acids long. The germline CDR1 and CDR2 sequences are MNHEY and SVGAGI. The CDR3 DNA is TGTGCCAGCAGTCTGGACACCCGCGGCACTGAAGCTTTCTTT. It codes for CASSLDTRGTEAFF.

The chain has TRBV28 and TRBJ1-4; TRBD1 aligns across 7 bases. CDR3 size: 17 residues. The germline V gene has CDR1 MDHEN and CDR2 SYDVKM. V lost 3 bases, J lost 0 bases, and 7 bases stayed unmatched. The CDR3 DNA reads TGTGCCAGCAGTTTCACCGGGACAGTTGCAACTAATGAAAAACTGTTTTTT. This sequence encodes CASSFTGTVATNEKLFF.

V is TRBV11-3 and J is TRBJ2-2; the match to TRBD1 covers 9 bases. The CDR3 is 17 residues long. Per germline, CDR1 SGHNT and CDR2 YENEEA. V dropped 2 bases and J dropped 3; count of bases not matched to a gene: 7. The CDR3 protein is CASSLTGGAWHTGELFF. CDR3 bases: TGTGCCAGCAGCTTAACAGGGGGCGCGTGGCACACCGGGGAGCTGTTTTTT. The variable domain in full, with the rest retrieved from reference TRBV11-3 and TRBJ2-2, is EAGVVQSPRYKIIEKKQPVAFWCNPISGHNTLYWYLQNLGQGPELLIRYENEEAVDDSQLPKDRFSAERLKGVDSTLKIQPAELGDSAVYLCASSLTGGAWHTGELFFGEGSRLTVL.

The chain links TRBV29-1 to TRBJ2-7; 7 positions match TRBD2. This CDR3 has 13 amino acids. CDR1 is SQVTM, CDR2 ANQGSEA, per germline. Trimming took 7 bases from V and 2 from J; bases not matched to a gene: 8. The CDR3 sequence is CSAAGDLTYEQYF. The CDR3 DNA reads TGCAGCGCCGCGGGAGATCTAACCTACGAGCAGTACTTC.

The chain recombines TRBV23-1 with TRBJ1-1; D is ambiguous. TRBV23-1 is reported as an ORF; its role is uncertain. The V end lost 3 bases, the J end lost 9 bases, and 11 bases lay between the germline ends. The CDR3 has 12 amino acids. The chain's CDR3 is CASSHYSIQAFF. As DNA, the CDR3 is TGCGCCAGCAGTCACTACAGTATTCAAGCTTTCTTT.

The chain joins TRBV4-1 to TRBJ2-4, with D tentatively TRBD1 (5 bases). V was trimmed by 4 bases and J by 6 bases, leaving 10 bases between them. This CDR3 region has 13 residues. The V gene's germline CDR1 is MGHRA and CDR2 YSYEKL. The CDR3 is CASSLDRINIQYF. The CDR3 DNA follows: TGCGCCAGCAGCCTTGACAGAATAAACATTCAGTACTTC.

The J gene is TRBJ1-2, the V gene TRBV7-3; D is perhaps TRBD1 (6 bases). The germline gives CDR1 SGHTA, CDR2 FQGTGA. This CDR3 is built from 16 residues. Trimming removed 3 bases at V and 2 bases at J, with 16 bases between. In DNA form, the CDR3 reads TGTGCCAGCAGCTTGAGTAATGGGGGCTTAAACTATGGCTACACCTTC. This translates into CASSLSNGGLNYGYTF.

The V gene is TRBV29-1, the J gene TRBJ1-2, with D tentatively TRBD1 (5 bases). This CDR3 region has 16 residues. Between the trimmed V and J ends, which lost 1 base and 5 bases, there was a span of 20 bases. CDR1 SQVTM and CDR2 ANQGSEA come from the germline V gene. CDR3 protein: CSVEGGPGGVSYGYTF. Written as DNA, the CDR3 is TGCAGCGTTGAAGGCGGTCCAGGAGGGGTCTCATATGGCTACACCTTC.

The rearrangement joins TRBV6-5 to TRBJ1-4, with 7 bases lining up with TRBD1. The CDR3 covers 14 residues. V lost 5 bases and J lost 6; bases outside the gene matches: 6. Germline-derived CDR1 and CDR2 are MNHEY and SVGAGI. For the CDR3, the DNA is TGTGCCAGCAGTATGACAGGGTTTCATGAAAAACTGTTTTTT. Residues: CASSMTGFHEKLFF.

The rearrangement uses TRBV10-3 and TRBJ2-2; TRBD1 aligns across 9 bases. Germline V gene lookup returns CDR1 ENHRY and CDR2 SYGVKD. This CDR3 spans 18 amino acids. The V segment lost 3 bases and the J segment 5 bases; nucleotides outside the gene matches: 13. CDR3 loop: CAISDLGRGQGGTGELFF. The DNA for the CDR3 is TGTGCCATCAGTGATTTAGGGCGGGGACAGGGTGGAACCGGGGAGCTGTTTTTT.

This clone has just one count. V gene TRBV5-6 combines with J gene TRBJ2-3; D not certain. The V gene lost 0 bases and the J gene lost 5 bases, with 4 bases spanning the gap. Per germline, CDR1 SGHDT and CDR2 YYEEEE. This CDR3 is 12 amino acids long. In nucleotides, the CDR3 is TGTGCCAGCAGCTTGGTCGGAGATACGCAGTATTTT. This translates into CASSLVGDTQYF.

This sequence joins TRBV7-3 and TRBJ1-1, with D perhaps matching TRBD1 (6 bases). Trimming cost V 6 bases and J 0 bases, with 17 bases left between them. The CDR3 is made up of 16 amino acids. CDR1 is SGHTA, CDR2 FQGTGA, per germline. The CDR3 DNA follows: TGTGCCAGCAGACCGACTACAGGGTTGATGAACACTGAAGCTTTCTTT. This gives the protein CASRPTTGLMNTEAFF.

V and J are TRBV27 and TRBJ2-7; 8 bases line up with TRBD1. J was trimmed by 7 bases and V by 3 bases; bases with no gene match: 5. There are 13 residues in the CDR3. Germline CDR1 MNHEY, CDR2 SMNVEV (reference sequence). The CDR3 spells CASSFETGEEQYF. DNA of the CDR3: TGTGCCAGCAGTTTCGAGACAGGGGAAGAGCAGTACTTC.

This chain uses TRBV28 with TRBJ1-3, with unresolved D. The CDR3 totals 15 residues. V lost 1 base to trimming and J lost 1 base, with 8 bases between them. Germline lookup yields CDR1 MDHEN and CDR2 SYDVKM. The CDR3 here is CASSLSGSSGNTIYF. The DNA of the CDR3 is TGTGCCAGCAGTTTATCGGGGTCTTCTGGAAACACCATATATTTT.

CDR3 region: CATSVNRDDQPQHF. Written as DNA, the CDR3 is TGTGCCACCAGCGTTAACAGGGACGATCAGCCCCAGCATTTT. J is TRBJ1-5 and V is TRBV15, with TRBD1 as a possible D gene (6 bases). The CDR3 has 14 residues. With 5 bases removed from V and 5 bases from J, the gap between germline ends came to 13 bases. The germline gives CDR1 LNHNV, CDR2 YYDKDF (reference sequence).

The genes are TRBV6-1 and TRBJ1-5; 8 nucleotides align to TRBD1. The CDR3 extends over 18 amino acids. Trimming took 4 bases from V and 0 from J; bases not matched to a gene: 11. Germline assignment: CDR1 MNHNS and CDR2 SASEGT. The CDR3 region is CASSARTGYQYSNQPQHF. The CDR3, as DNA: TGTGCCAGCAGTGCGAGGACAGGGTACCAATATAGCAATCAGCCCCAGCATTTT.

The chain joins TRBV27 to TRBJ1-1, with D maybe TRBD1 (5 bases). The CDR3 sequence is 13 residues long. Trimming shortened V by 2 bases and J by 11 bases, and 15 bases separated the two germline ends. CDR1 and CDR2 from the germline V gene are MNHEY and SMNVEV (reference sequence). CDR3 amino acids: CASSLGGGTHAFF. CDR3 coding DNA: TGTGCCAGCAGTTTAGGGGGTGGGACTCATGCTTTCTTT.

The chain joins TRBV6-1 to TRBJ2-5; D call uncertain. Per the germline V gene, CDR1 is MNHNS and CDR2 is SASEGT. The CDR3 sequence is 15 residues long. Trimming left V 3 bases short and J 0 bases short, with 11 bases between. CDR3 sequence: CASSDKTYYQETQYF. In nucleotides, the CDR3 is TGTGCCAGCAGTGATAAAACTTATTACCAAGAGACCCAGTACTTC.

V and J are TRBV11-2 and TRBJ1-1; no reliable D call. There are 12 residues in the CDR3. From germline, CDR1 is SGHAT and CDR2 FQNNGV. V shed 4 bases and J shed 6 bases, with 9 bases lying between them. The CDR3 region has the DNA TGTGCCAGCAGCTGGCTGTATGCTGAAGCTTTCTTT. Protein product: CASSWLYAEAFF.

The chain carries TRBV19 and TRBJ1-5; possible D gene TRBD1, 6 bases. This CDR3 is built from 15 residues. Germline V lookup: CDR1 LNHDA, CDR2 SQIVND (reference sequence). V was cut by 6 bases and J by 0 bases, with 12 bases left in between. CDR3 sequence reads: CASSPTGDSNQPQHF. The CDR3 region has the DNA TGTGCCAGTAGCCCGACAGGAGATAGCAATCAGCCCCAGCATTTT.

The V gene is TRBV9, the J gene TRBJ2-3; a weak D match, TRBD2 (6 bases). Germline CDR1 and CDR2: SGDLS and YYNGEE. The CDR3 totals 15 residues. Trimming took 0 bases from V and 2 from J, leaving 10 bases between them. CDR3: CASSVERGYTDTQYF. The CDR3 DNA follows: TGTGCCAGCAGCGTAGAACGGGGGTACACAGATACGCAGTATTTT.

The genes are TRBV2 and TRBJ1-2; D uncertain. V was pared by 4 bases and J by 9 bases, with 12 bases between. The CDR3 consists of 12 residues. Germline V gene sequence: CDR1 SNHLY, CDR2 FYNNEI. Written as DNA, the CDR3 is TGTGCCAGCAGTGGAGGAGCAACTAGCTACACCTTC. Its translation: CASSGGATSYTF.

The chain couples TRBV5-4 to TRBJ2-1, with D possibly matching TRBD1 (5 bases). V lost 6 bases and J lost 0, with 13 bases in between. This CDR3 comprises 15 residues. The germline gives CDR1 SGHNT, CDR2 YYREEE (reference sequence). The CDR3 bases are TGTGCCAGCACCAGGGCGGTTAGCTCCTACAATGAGCAGTTCTTC. Residues: CASTRAVSSYNEQFF.